Listed below are T cell receptor beta chains from one sample, sequenced in a study of T-cell memory formation after mild COVID-19. In TCRdb, the 5' RACE reads were re-called with MiXCR into one record per CDR3 protein. The sample yields 300,000 to 350,000 distinct CDR3 sequences, roughly 13% seen once. The sequencing input was PBMCs or a T cell subset sorted from them (not recorded which). These receptors originate from a man in his late teens or twenties who had mild COVID-19 (a few samples of this study predate the infection). Cell type and time point are not known. Both conserved end residues are part of each CDR3. A D gene is named only where the DNA matches it firmly. Rows give clone size only sometimes, using once, few, many, or a class for an expanded clone.

CDR3nt	CDR3aa	len	v_gene	j_gene	abundance	d_gene
TGTGCCAGCAGCCCCGTGGGGGGGGCTGAGCAGTTCTTC	CASSPVGGAEQFF	13	TRBV4-2	TRBJ2-1	-	-
TGCGCCAGCAGCGCCCCGGGACAGGTATACAATGAGCAGTTCTTC	CASSAPGQVYNEQFF	15	TRBV4-1	TRBJ2-1	few	TRBD1
TGCGCCAGCAGTGCAGGGACAGAAGAGACCCAGTACTTC	CASSAGTEETQYF	13	TRBV4-3	TRBJ2-5	-	TRBD1
TGCAGCGTTGATCTTCTTACGCAGTATTTT	CSVDLLTQYF	10	TRBV29-1	TRBJ2-3	-	-
TGTGCCAGCAGCTCGGAGGGGACAGGGTTTCGTGAGCAGTTCTTC	CASSSEGTGFREQFF	15	TRBV11-3	TRBJ2-1	-	TRBD1
TGCGCCAGCAGCTTGGTGCCAGGGGGCGCGGAGACCCAGTACTTC	CASSLVPGGAETQYF	15	TRBV5-1	TRBJ2-5	few	TRBD1
TGTGCCAGCAGCCCAAACCGGGACAGAAACACTGAAGCTTTCTTT	CASSPNRDRNTEAFF	15	TRBV7-9	TRBJ1-1	-	TRBD1
TGTGCCAGCAGCGCTAGCAACCGGGCAGATACGCAGTATTTT	CASSASNRADTQYF	14	TRBV9	TRBJ2-3	-	-
TGTGCCAGCAGCGTATCGATGAACACTGAAGCTTTCTTT	CASSVSMNTEAFF	13	TRBV7-6	TRBJ1-1	-	-
TGTGCCAGCAGTTACTCGGAGGGCTGGGAGACCCAGTACTTC	CASSYSEGWETQYF	14	TRBV6-5	TRBJ2-5	few	-
TGTGCCAGCGGAAGGACTAACTATGGCTACACCTTC	CASGRTNYGYTF	12	TRBV27	TRBJ1-2	few	-
TGTGCCAGCAGACCAACAGCTTTTCAAGAGACCCAGTACTTC	CASRPTAFQETQYF	14	TRBV7-6	TRBJ2-5	few	-
TGCGCCAGCAGCACTACGAGTAGCACAGATACGCAGTATTTT	CASSTTSSTDTQYF	14	TRBV4-3	TRBJ2-3	-	-
TGCAGTGCTAGAGATCTGAGGCGCCTAGCTTTCGACGAGCAGTACTTC	CSARDLRRLAFDEQYF	16	TRBV20-1	TRBJ2-7	-	-
TGCGCCAGCAGCTTGGTTTTCGGCAAAAACGAGGGCTACACCTTC	CASSLVFGKNEGYTF	15	TRBV5-1	TRBJ1-2	-	-
TGTGCCATCAGTGAGTCGGAGGACAGGGGCGGAATGGGGACAGATACGCAGTATTTT	CAISESEDRGGMGTDTQYF	19	TRBV10-3	TRBJ2-3	few	TRBD1
TGCAGTGCTAGCTCAGGACTAGCGGGGATCCTCGAGCAGTACTTC	CSASSGLAGILEQYF	15	TRBV20-1	TRBJ2-7	-	TRBD2
TGTGCCAGCAGCCTCGGACAGGGAACCACAGATACGCAGTATTTT	CASSLGQGTTDTQYF	15	TRBV3-1	TRBJ2-3	-	TRBD1
TGTGCCAGTCGCCGGGACAGGGGATTCTCACCCCTCCACTTT	CASRRDRGFSPLHF	14	TRBV19	TRBJ1-6	-	TRBD1
TGCGCCAGCAGCTTGTCACCAGTCAATGAGCAGTTCTTC	CASSLSPVNEQFF	13	TRBV5-1	TRBJ2-1	-	-
TGTGCCAGCAGCTTAAGTCCCGGGGCGTATGGGGCCAACGTCCTGACTTTC	CASSLSPGAYGANVLTF	17	TRBV7-6	TRBJ2-6	-	-
TGTGCCAGCAGCTCATGGACAGTAATGAACACTGAAGCTTTCTTT	CASSSWTVMNTEAFF	15	TRBV9	TRBJ1-1	-	-
TGTGCCAGCAGTTACTCGAGGGACAGGGGGGAAATACAGTACTTC	CASSYSRDRGEIQYF	15	TRBV6-6	TRBJ2-7	-	TRBD1
TGTGCCAGCAGCCTAGGACCAGGCAGCTACACCTTC	CASSLGPGSYTF	12	TRBV2	TRBJ1-2	-	-
TGCGCCAGCAGCCACGAACCGACAGGATCGCGGGGGCTTGGGCAGTTCTTC	CASSHEPTGSRGLGQFF	17	TRBV4-1	TRBJ2-1	many	-
TGTGCCAGCAGCCAAGGGACAGGCGAGAATACGCAGTATTTT	CASSQGTGENTQYF	14	TRBV3-1	TRBJ2-3	-	TRBD1
TGTGCCAGCAGTTGGACAGGCTACGAGCAGTACTTC	CASSWTGYEQYF	12	TRBV6-2/TRBV6-3	TRBJ2-7	many	TRBD1
TGTGCCAGCAGGCAAAAGCGGGACCCGAGGGGAGATACGCAGTATTTT	CASRQKRDPRGDTQYF	16	TRBV27	TRBJ2-3	-	TRBD2
TGCGCTAGCAGGATGAACACTGAAGCTTTCTTT	CASRMNTEAFF	11	TRBV12-3/TRBV12-4	TRBJ1-1	many	-
TGTGCCAGCAGCTTAGGTTGGGGGGACGATACGCAGTATTTT	CASSLGWGDDTQYF	14	TRBV7-6	TRBJ2-3	few	-
TGTGCCAGCAGCGGCGGACTAGCGGGGGCCTACAATGAGCAGTTCTTC	CASSGGLAGAYNEQFF	16	TRBV5-4	TRBJ2-1	-	TRBD2
TGTGCCAGCAGCTTGGGACTAGCGGGAGAGGCTGGCACAGATACGCAGTATTTT	CASSLGLAGEAGTDTQYF	18	TRBV7-9	TRBJ2-3	-	TRBD2
TGCAGTGCTAGAGATGGGGGGGCCCACTACGAGCAGTACTTC	CSARDGGAHYEQYF	14	TRBV20-1	TRBJ2-7	many	-
TGTGCCAGCAGTTCCAGGGACAGTACTAGCACAGATACGCAGTATTTT	CASSSRDSTSTDTQYF	16	TRBV12-3/TRBV12-4	TRBJ2-3	few	TRBD1
TGTGCCAGCAGCCAAGTGGGCTTCGACTCTGGAAACACCATATATTTT	CASSQVGFDSGNTIYF	16	TRBV7-6	TRBJ1-3	many	-
TGTGCCAGCAGCTTAGAAGCAATGACTCATTACGAGCAGTACTTC	CASSLEAMTHYEQYF	15	TRBV7-2	TRBJ2-7	many	-
TGTGCCAGTAGTATACGCAGGGCGAACACTGAAGCTTTCTTT	CASSIRRANTEAFF	14	TRBV19	TRBJ1-1	few	-
TGCAGCGTGACCGGACCGCCGCCTGAGCAGTTCTTC	CSVTGPPPEQFF	12	TRBV29-1	TRBJ2-1	-	-
TGTGCCACCAGCAGAGAACGCTCCTACGAGCAGTACTTC	CATSRERSYEQYF	13	TRBV15	TRBJ2-7	-	-
TGTGCCAGCGTCGATGAGGGTAGGGTCTCGGAAGAGACCCAGTACTTC	CASVDEGRVSEETQYF	16	TRBV7-2	TRBJ2-5	-	-
TGTGCCAGCAGCCCGTCCGGAGGACTAAGAGCCCAGCATTTT	CASSPSGGLRAQHF	14	TRBV3-1	TRBJ1-5	-	-